What follows are 32 T cell receptor beta chains derived from one specimen sequenced in a study of OX40 agonist ivuxolimab in advanced cancers. The method was immunoSEQ multiplex PCR; TCRdb's version includes in-frame clones alone and lacks a portion of them. The table has around 80,000 clones, 65% to 90% seen once. Sequenced material: CD4+ or CD8+ T cells sorted from blood, taken in a trial of the OX40 agonist ivuxolimab. The receptors come from an adult with an advanced solid tumor such as melanoma, head and neck, liver or kidney cancer.

The chain combines TRBV7-6 with TRBJ1-3; D not certain. V was shortened by 1 base and J by 9 bases, with 7 bases between the two germline ends. The CDR3 length is 12 residues. Germline values: CDR1 SGHVS, CDR2 FNYEAQ. The CDR3 sequence: CASSLVRGTIYF. DNA of the CDR3: TGTGCCAGCAGCTTAGTGAGAGGCACCATATATTTT.

The V gene is TRBV28, the J gene TRBJ1-2, with D possibly TRBD1 on 5 matching bases. This CDR3 contains 14 residues. Germline V gene data show CDR1 as MDHEN and CDR2 as SYDVKM. Trimming stripped 5 bases from V and 6 bases from J, with 16 bases between. The CDR3 region is CASSTFAGQDGYTF. The CDR3 DNA reads as TGTGCCAGCAGTACCTTTGCGGGGCAGGATGGCTACACCTTC.

The chain combines TRBV21-1 with TRBJ2-2. TRBV21-1 is designated a pseudogene. CDR3 length equals 16 residues. CDR3 nucleotides: TGTGCCAGCAGGGGGAATAGACGGACGAACACCGGGGAGCTGTTTTTT. As protein: CASRGNRRTNTGELFF.

The rearrangement joins TRBV12-5 to TRBJ1-4; D is unclear. Trimming stripped 1 base from V and 8 bases from J, with 8 bases between. The CDR3 length is 13 residues. Germline V gene lookup returns CDR1 LGHNT and CDR2 FRNRAP. This chain's CDR3 is CASGLATSEKLFF. CDR3 in DNA: TGTGCTAGTGGTTTGGCCACTAGCGAAAAACTGTTTTTT.

The chain links TRBV2 to TRBJ2-7; D unresolved. The germline CDR1 and CDR2 sequences are SNHLY and FYNNEI. V was pared by 4 bases and J by 7 bases, with 14 bases between. This CDR3 has 13 residues. In DNA form, the CDR3 reads TGTGCCAGCAGTGGGCCTGTTGCTGGGGAGCAGTACTTC. It codes for CASSGPVAGEQYF.

CDR3 protein: CASSSGTSSRETQYF. The CDR3 nucleotides are TGTGCCAGCAGTTCCGGGACTAGCAGCCGAGAGACCCAGTACTTC. This chain joins TRBV6-1 and TRBJ2-5, with 9 bases that match TRBD2. CDR3 length: 15 amino acids. With V trimmed by 5 bases and J by 4 bases, 8 bases remained unmatched. The germline V gene has CDR1 MNHNS and CDR2 SASEGT.

This chain connects TRBV25-1 to TRBJ2-7; 8 bases match TRBD1. The V segment lost 8 bases and the J segment 4 bases; nucleotides outside the gene matches: 19. The CDR3 is 17 residues long. Germline V lookup: CDR1 MGHDK, CDR2 SYGVNS. The CDR3 spells CASLPPPGQAGGYEQYF. The CDR3 DNA is TGTGCCAGCCTCCCTCCCCCGGGACAGGCAGGGGGGTACGAGCAGTACTTC.

V is TRBV11-2 and J is TRBJ2-5; TRBD2 aligns across 11 bases. Germline loops: CDR1 SGHAT, CDR2 FQNNGV. The CDR3 covers 14 residues. V shed 5 bases, J shed 4 bases, and the junction held 3 bases outside the gene matches. CDR3 bases: TGTGCCAGCAGCCCCGGACTAGCGGGAGAGACCCAGTACTTC. Translating it yields CASSPGLAGETQYF.

The V gene is TRBV19, the J gene TRBJ2-2; TRBD2 matches at 16 bases. Germline loops: CDR1 LNHDA, CDR2 SQIVND (reference sequence). V shed 5 bases, J shed 9 bases, and the junction held 6 bases outside the gene matches. This CDR3 region has 16 residues. The CDR3 region has the DNA TGTGCCAGTAGTCCAGGGACTAGCGGGAGGGCCCGGGAGCTGTTTTTT. Its translation is CASSPGTSGRARELFF.

The genes are TRBV7-2 and TRBJ1-6; no clear D. V was clipped by 3 bases and J by 4 bases, with 13 bases between them. CDR1 is SGHTA, CDR2 FQGNSA, per germline. The CDR3 has 16 residues. The CDR3 nucleotides read TGTGCCAGCAGCTTCGACCGGCAGTTTTATAATTCACCCCTCCACTTT. It yields the protein CASSFDRQFYNSPLHF.

This chain joins TRBV6-5 and TRBJ2-7; tentatively, D is TRBD1 (5 bases). Trimming cost V 6 bases and J 3 bases, with 15 bases left between them. The CDR3 loop spans 14 amino acids. In germline, CDR1 is MNHEY, CDR2 SVGAGI. CDR3 amino acids: CASSQRQSIYEQYF. CDR3 nucleotides: TGTGCCAGCAGCCAACGACAGTCTATCTACGAGCAGTACTTC.

On this clone: At one of its ends the junction is not consistent with the germline gene, which may arise from a read error. J is TRBJ1-6 and V is TRBV2; D may be TRBD1 (6 bases). In germline, CDR1 is SNHLY, CDR2 FYNNEI. The CDR3 is 16 residues long. Here the CDR3 reads CTSSSLARGRSSPLHF. For the CDR3, the DNA is TGTACCAGCAGCTCCCTGGCCCGGGGGCGAAGTTCACCCCTCCACTTT.

The V call is TRBV19, the J call TRBJ1-5; D is uncertain. V lost 1 base and J 3 bases, leaving 10 bases between the germline ends. From germline, CDR1 is LNHDA and CDR2 SQIVND (reference sequence). The CDR3 totals 15 residues. In DNA form, the CDR3 reads TGTGCCAGTAGTATAGGGCCAGGCCACAATCAGCCCCAGCATTTT. Amino acids: CASSIGPGHNQPQHF.

The chain couples TRBV6-1 to TRBJ1-1; D unclear. With 1 base removed from V and 1 base from J, the gap between germline ends came to 7 bases. Germline V CDR1 and CDR2: MNHNS, SASEGT. The CDR3 length is 14 residues. Here the CDR3 reads CASSEVFTNTEAFF. CDR3 sequence (DNA): TGTGCCAGCAGTGAAGTATTCACGAACACTGAAGCTTTCTTT.

The V and J genes are TRBV5-1 and TRBJ1-2; D uncertain. Germline V gene lookup returns CDR1 SGHRS and CDR2 YFSETQ. This CDR3 spans 15 amino acids. V dropped 2 bases and J dropped 8 bases, with 19 bases sitting between them. CDR3 nucleotide sequence: TGCGCCAGCAGCTTTAATCAAGGATGGGAGAAAGGCTACACCTTC. It codes for CASSFNQGWEKGYTF. The entire variable domain, with the rest obtained from reference TRBV5-1 and TRBJ1-2, is as follows: KAGVTQTPRYLIKTRGQQVTLSCSPISGHRSVSWYQQTPGQGLQFLFEYFSETQRNKGNFPGRFSGRQFSNSRSEMNVSTLELGDSALYLCASSFNQGWEKGYTFGSGTRLTVV.

The chain carries TRBV7-9 and TRBJ2-3, with 12 bases lining up with TRBD2. Germline assignment: CDR1 SEHNR and CDR2 FQNEAQ (reference sequence). The CDR3 is 17 residues long. V lost 4 bases to trimming and J lost 2 bases; unmatched junction nucleotides: 7. The CDR3 loop reads CASSSRLAGAPTDTQYF. Written as DNA, the CDR3 is TGTGCCAGCAGCTCGCGACTAGCGGGGGCACCCACAGATACGCAGTATTTT.

The V call is TRBV27, the J call TRBJ1-2; 9 bases line up with TRBD1. The length of the CDR3 is 15 residues. The germline V gene encodes CDR1 MNHEY and CDR2 SMNVEV (reference sequence). Trimming removed 5 bases from V and 5 bases from J; junction bases left unmatched: 9. The CDR3 sequence: CASSKRQGEGYGYTF. The CDR3 DNA reads TGTGCCAGCAGTAAACGACAGGGGGAAGGGTATGGCTACACCTTC.

In its sample, this clone was seen once. One junction end does not reproduce the germline sequence, and a read error may be involved. V is TRBV6-1 and J is TRBJ1-4; D is possibly TRBD1 (6 bases). The V gene's germline CDR1 is MNHNS and CDR2 SASEGT. This CDR3 is built from 14 residues. The CDR3 is CASRSTGPNDKLFF. CDR3 nucleotide sequence: TGTGCCAGCAGGTCGACAGGTCCTAATGACAAACTGTTTTTT.

This rearrangement joins TRBV4-1 to TRBJ2-2, with D maybe TRBD1 (5 bases). The V end was cut by 0 bases, the J end by 1 base, with 12 bases between. Per the germline V gene, CDR1 is MGHRA and CDR2 is YSYEKL. The CDR3 has 17 amino acids. The CDR3 sequence: CASSQDRRTLNTGELFF. DNA of the CDR3: TGCGCCAGCAGCCAAGATAGGCGGACACTGAACACCGGGGAGCTGTTTTTT.

This rearrangement joins TRBV27 to TRBJ1-6; a possible D gene is TRBD1 (5 bases). There are 14 residues in the CDR3. Germline lookup yields CDR1 MNHEY and CDR2 SMNVEV (reference sequence). The V end was cut by 5 bases, the J end by 8 bases, with 13 bases between. CDR3 region: CASSPRQKYSPLHF. In nucleotides, the CDR3 is TGTGCCAGCAGTCCCAGACAGAAGTATTCACCCCTCCACTTT.

This chain connects TRBV28 to TRBJ2-7; D gene uncertain. The CDR3 runs to 14 residues. V was pared by 7 bases and J by 2 bases, with 15 bases between. Germline CDR1 and CDR2: MDHEN and SYDVKM. In DNA form, the CDR3 reads TGTGCCAGCAATCAGGTGGCGTGGACCTACGAGCAGTACTTC. Translation gives CASNQVAWTYEQYF.

In DNA form, the CDR3 reads TGTGCCAGCAGCTTAGCGGTGAAAGAGACCCAGTACTTC. Its translation: CASSLAVKETQYF. The J gene is TRBJ2-5, the V gene TRBV7-2; D unclear. Germline V lookup: CDR1 SGHTA, CDR2 FQGNSA. V gave up 0 bases and J gave up 3 bases, with 5 bases separating them. The CDR3 has 13 amino acids.

The chain is built from TRBV2 and TRBJ1-5; D is unclear. Germline values: CDR1 SNHLY, CDR2 FYNNEI. This CDR3 has 14 amino acids. V lost 4 bases and J 4 bases, leaving 11 bases between the germline ends. CDR3 bases: TGTGCCAGCAGTGTCCTGGGAGGGAATCAGCCCCAGCATTTT. Translation gives CASSVLGGNQPQHF.

The rearrangement joins TRBV5-4 to TRBJ2-5; 7 nucleotides match TRBD1. Germline CDR1 reads SGHNT; CDR2 reads YYREEE (reference sequence). The CDR3 is made up of 14 amino acids. V shed 4 bases, J shed 4 bases, and the junction held 7 bases outside the gene matches. The CDR3 protein is CASSIDRARETQYF. CDR3 bases: TGTGCCAGCAGCATTGACAGGGCCCGAGAGACCCAGTACTTC.

This clone was observed a few times. CDR3 DNA: TGTGCCAGCAGTTACTCGACATCGGGGGGGCTTGAGCAGTACTTC. This codes for CASSYSTSGGLEQYF. The rearrangement joins TRBV6-6 to TRBJ2-7, with 8 bases matching TRBD2. This CDR3 is 15 amino acids long. Looked up from germline, CDR1 is MNHNY and CDR2 is SVGAGI (reference sequence). J gave up 7 bases and V 0 bases, and 8 bases lay outside the gene matches.

The J gene is TRBJ1-4, the V gene TRBV15; no definite D call. Trimming took 8 bases from V and 5 from J, leaving 12 bases between them. Germline V CDR1 and CDR2: LNHNV, YYDKDF (reference sequence). The CDR3 spans 13 residues. The CDR3 DNA reads TGTGCCACCTCGTCTGGAGGAAATGAAAAACTGTTTTTT. Translated: CATSSGGNEKLFF.

The CDR3, as DNA: TGTGCCAGCAGCTTGTTACAGGGATATAATTCACCCCTCCACTTT. As protein: CASSLLQGYNSPLHF. The chain joins TRBV7-9 to TRBJ1-6, with D possibly being TRBD1 (6 bases). The CDR3 has 15 residues. From germline, CDR1 is SEHNR and CDR2 FQNEAQ (reference sequence). Trimming pared 3 bases from V and 4 bases from J, leaving 10 bases between.

The chain combines TRBV5-1 with TRBJ1-4; no firm D call. Trimming cost V 2 bases and J 0 bases, with 8 bases left between them. This CDR3 region has 15 residues. The V gene's germline CDR1 is SGHRS and CDR2 YFSETQ. The CDR3 sequence is CASSFSGATNEKLFF. The CDR3 DNA reads TGCGCCAGCAGCTTTTCCGGCGCAACTAATGAAAAACTGTTTTTT.

The chain uses TRBV18 and TRBJ1-4; D gene unclear. The germline V gene encodes CDR1 KGHSH and CDR2 LQKENI. The length of the CDR3 is 16 residues. Trimming shortened V by 4 bases and J by 0 bases, and 12 bases separated the two germline ends. The CDR3 protein is CASSLTGPSTNEKLFF. The CDR3 DNA is TGTGCCAGCTCACTAACCGGACCGTCAACTAATGAAAAACTGTTTTTT. The full variable domain, its missing parts supplied by reference TRBV18 and TRBJ1-4, is NAGVMQNPRHLVRRRGQEARLRCSPMKGHSHVYWYRQLPEEGLKFMVYLQKENIIDESGMPKERFSAEFPKEGPSILRIQQVVRGDSAAYFCASSLTGPSTNEKLFFGSGTQLSVL.

The chain links TRBV7-9 to TRBJ2-5; perhaps TRBD2 as D (7 bases). Trimming pared 5 bases from V and 2 bases from J, leaving 15 bases between. This CDR3 has 15 residues. Germline CDR1 reads SEHNR; CDR2 reads FQNEAQ (reference sequence). The CDR3 region is CASSKLQGGQETQYF. In nucleotides, the CDR3 is TGTGCCAGCAGCAAACTACAGGGAGGGCAAGAGACCCAGTACTTC.

The J gene is TRBJ1-4, the V gene TRBV28; 7 bases align to TRBD1. The junction had 4 bases not matched to a gene; V was cut back by 8 bases and J by 7 bases. The CDR3 sequence is 12 residues long. Germline CDR1 MDHEN, CDR2 SYDVKM. The CDR3, as DNA: TGTGCCAGCCGACAGGGCTCTGAAAAACTGTTTTTT. The encoded protein is CASRQGSEKLFF.

This chain connects TRBV10-3 to TRBJ2-7; unclear D gene. The germline CDR1 and CDR2 sequences are ENHRY and SYGVKD. This CDR3 has 11 amino acids. Trimming removed 2 bases from V and 4 bases from J, with 3 bases in between. The CDR3 DNA sequence: TGTGCCATCAGTGAGACATACGAGCAGTACTTC. As protein: CAISETYEQYF.